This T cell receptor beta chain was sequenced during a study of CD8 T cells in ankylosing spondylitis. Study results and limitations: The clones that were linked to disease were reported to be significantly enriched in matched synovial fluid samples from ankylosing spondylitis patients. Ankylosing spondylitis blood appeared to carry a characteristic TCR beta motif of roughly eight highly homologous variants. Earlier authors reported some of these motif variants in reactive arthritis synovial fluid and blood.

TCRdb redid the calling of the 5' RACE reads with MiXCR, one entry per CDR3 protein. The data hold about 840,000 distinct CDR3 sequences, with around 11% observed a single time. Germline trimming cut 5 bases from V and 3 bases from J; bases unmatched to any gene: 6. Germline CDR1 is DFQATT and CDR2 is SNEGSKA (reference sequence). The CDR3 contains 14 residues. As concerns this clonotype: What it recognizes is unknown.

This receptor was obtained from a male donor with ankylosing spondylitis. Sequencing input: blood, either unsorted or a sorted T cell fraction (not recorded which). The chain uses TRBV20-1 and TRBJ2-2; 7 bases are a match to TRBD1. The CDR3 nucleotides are TGCAGTGCTCGAGGGACAGTCGACACCGGGGAGCTGTTTTTT. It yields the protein CSARGTVDTGELFF.